The text below deals with one TCR beta chain. This specimen belongs to a study of blood T cell repertoires in COVID-19. About the research overall: Researchers got acute and convalescent COVID-19 samples from the United States, Italy and Spain. Sample material is recorded as cDNA or gDNA derived from T cells, B-cell-depleted T cells, or PBMCs.

Authors' analysis steps: Reference gene primer amplification gave nucleated cell count estimates. Repertoires were generated with immunoSEQ multiplex PCR, while TCRdb's copy carries only in-frame clones and drops some. That table supplies the V and J calls and clone size; D and trimming were determined from the DNA. The sample carries hundreds of thousands of clones, over 85% recorded once. V shed 6 bases and J 5 bases; nucleotides not matched to a gene: 9. This CDR3 region has 14 residues. Looked up from germline, CDR1 is SEHNR and CDR2 is FQNEAQ (reference sequence). A Seattle source enrolled patients during active infection and followed them longitudinally.

The chain carries TRBV7-9 and TRBJ2-5; 7 bases align to TRBD1. The sample comprised peripheral blood. The TCR originated in a man aged 18 to 29 with COVID-19, enrolled during active disease. The CDR3 loop is CASRSTGEGETQYF. DNA for the CDR3: TGTGCCAGCAGGTCAACAGGGGAAGGCGAGACCCAGTACTTC.